This TCR beta chain was identified in a study of graft-versus-host responses after intestinal transplantation. Points from the study as a whole: Allografts carried high graft-versus-host to host-versus-graft clonal ratios in patients having graft-donor T cell macrochimerism.

Trimming cost V 1 base and J 0 bases; bases outside gene matches: 11. The CDR3 spans 19 residues. Germline lookup yields CDR1 SGHVS and CDR2 FNYEAQ. On this clone itself: Antigen unknown.

The repertoire was sequenced with immunoSEQ multiplex PCR; TCRdb's copy has only in-frame clones and lacks some. The table has some 43,000 clones, approximately 94% seen once. This sequence originates from a human patient who received an intestinal transplant, so some T cells may come from the graft donor. The source was PBMCs, collected approximately 360 days after intestinal transplant. The chain links TRBV7-6 to TRBJ2-7, with TRBD2 matching 11 bases. As DNA, the CDR3 is TGTGCCAGCAGCTTAGAGGAAACTAGCGGGGGAGCTTACTCCTACGAGCAGTACTTC. Protein sequence: CASSLEETSGGAYSYEQYF.